The 2 T cell receptor beta chains given below trace back to one sample, sequenced in a study of T cells in Graves' hyperthyroidism and ophthalmopathy. Amplification targeted TCR beta CDR3 regions from RNA transcripts. The HTBI primer set served for first-round RT-PCR of the TCR CDR3. TCRdb re-called the multiplex PCR reads through MiXCR, storing one row per CDR3 protein. This sample has hundreds of thousands of distinct CDR3 sequences, with roughly 14% found just once. What was sequenced was blood. These receptors were obtained from a man in his late teens or twenties with Graves' ophthalmopathy.

This chain connects TRBV6-1 to TRBJ2-3; 7 bases align to TRBD2. Germline CDR1 reads MNHNS; CDR2 reads SASEGT. V lost 6 bases to trimming and J lost 3 bases; unmatched junction nucleotides: 9. This CDR3 is 15 amino acids long. This chain's CDR3 is CASRESGAITDTQYF. The CDR3 DNA is TGTGCCAGCAGGGAAAGCGGGGCGATAACAGATACGCAGTATTTT.

This chain joins TRBV3-1 and TRBJ1-4, with 7 bases matching TRBD1. This CDR3 spans 15 amino acids. The V segment lost 6 bases and the J segment 5 bases; nucleotides outside the gene matches: 9. Looked up from germline, CDR1 is LGHDT and CDR2 is YNNKEL (reference sequence). CDR3: CASSSTGTLNEKLFF. CDR3 in DNA: TGTGCCAGCAGTTCGACAGGGACATTAAATGAAAAACTGTTTTTT.